The rows below give T cell receptor beta chains drawn from one sample of a study of blood T cell repertoires in COVID-19. Only in-frame clones appear in the TCRdb table, and some are missing; sequencing was by immunoSEQ multiplex PCR. The data contain 150,000 to 200,000 clones, approximately 92% of them singletons. The specimen was peripheral blood. Every receptor here comes from a man aged 50-60 years with acute or convalescent COVID-19. Both conserved end residues are part of each CDR3. D genes are given only for firm matches. Clone size appears in some rows only: once, few, many, or a class for an expanded clone.

V	J	D	size	DNA	CDR3
TRBV7-3	TRBJ2-5	TRBD2	few	TGTGCCAGCAGCTTAATGGGGGGGCAAGAGACCCAGTACTTC	CASSLMGGQETQYF
TRBV11-2	TRBJ2-7	-	-	TGTGCCAGCAGCTTAGATCCCGGAGGCACCTACGAGCAGTACTTC	CASSLDPGGTYEQYF
TRBV6-2/TRBV6-3	TRBJ2-2	TRBD2	-	TGTGCCAGCAGTTACGGTGGGGGACTAGCGGGAAAAGTTGTCGGGGAGCTGTTTTTT	CASSYGGGLAGKVVGELFF
TRBV4-1	TRBJ2-5	-	-	TGCGCCAGCAGCCCCCCCGGGGAAGAGACCCAGTACTTC	CASSPPGEETQYF
TRBV29-1	TRBJ2-7	-	-	TGCAGCGTTGCCCCACAGGGTAAGGGCTACGAGCAGTACTTC	CSVAPQGKGYEQYF
TRBV4-3	TRBJ1-4	-	-	TGCGCCAGCAGCCAAGTGGAGGGGATACGTGAAAAACTGTTTTTT	CASSQVEGIREKLFF
TRBV11-3	TRBJ2-3	TRBD2	-	TGTGCCAGCAGCTTGGGACTAGCGGGGGGTGTGCGGACAGATACGCAGTATTTT	CASSLGLAGGVRTDTQYF
TRBV6-2/TRBV6-3	TRBJ1-2	-	-	TGTGCCAGCAGTTATCATCAAGTGGAGACAGGCTATGGCTACACCTTC	CASSYHQVETGYGYTF
TRBV3-1/TRBV3-2	TRBJ1-6	TRBD1	-	TGTGCCAGCAGCCAGAGACAGGGGCACTCCTATAATTCACCCCTCCACTTT	CASSQRQGHSYNSPLHF
TRBV19	TRBJ2-1	-	-	TGTGCCAGTAGTATAATAGCGGACTACAATGAGCAGTTCTTC	CASSIIADYNEQFF
TRBV28	TRBJ1-1	-	-	TGTGCCAGTGGGCGCGGGTCGAACACTGAAGCTTTCTTT	CASGRGSNTEAFF
TRBV11-2	TRBJ2-2	-	-	TGTGCCAGCAGCTTAGTTGGGCCTGCCGGGGAGCTGTTTTTT	CASSLVGPAGELFF
TRBV15	TRBJ1-5	-	-	TGTGCCACCAGCCTCGGCGGGCGGAATCAGCCCCAGCATTTT	CATSLGGRNQPQHF
TRBV19	TRBJ1-5	TRBD1	-	TGTGCCAGTAGTATCGACGGGACAGGGGGCCGTCAGCCCCAGCATTTT	CASSIDGTGGRQPQHF
TRBV6-1	TRBJ2-1	TRBD1	once	TGTGCCAGCAGTGACCGACAGGGGTGGAATGAGCAGTTCTTC	CASSDRQGWNEQFF
TRBV6-1	TRBJ2-5	-	-	TGTGCCAGCAGTGAAGGGAGGCTTGGGGAGACCCAGTACTTC	CASSEGRLGETQYF
TRBV6-1	TRBJ2-5	-	once	TGTGCCAGCAGTAGTCCTTTTAGAGAGACCCAGTACTTC	CASSSPFRETQYF
TRBV15	TRBJ2-2	-	-	TGTGCCACCAGTTGGGGTGGGAGCACCGGGGAGCTGTTTTTT	CATSWGGSTGELFF
TRBV24-1	TRBJ1-2	-	-	TGTGCCACCAGTGGTCCCGAACAGGGAAGTAGCTATGGCTACACCTTC	CATSGPEQGSSYGYTF
TRBV19	TRBJ2-1	-	-	TGTGCCAGTAGAATCGACAGGTCCAGCTCCTACAATGAGCAGTTCTTC	CASRIDRSSSYNEQFF
TRBV7-2	TRBJ2-5	-	-	TGTGCCAGCAGCTTGGGGGGGGCGGGCCAAAAGACCCAGTACTTC	CASSLGGAGQKTQYF
TRBV3-1/TRBV3-2	TRBJ1-2	-	-	TGTGCCAGCAGCCATGCAGGGGACTATGGCTACACCTTC	CASSHAGDYGYTF
TRBV7-9	TRBJ2-1	TRBD1	once	TGTGCCAGCAGCGAACGAGGGGGCCCCTACAATGAGCAGTTCTTC	CASSERGGPYNEQFF
TRBV10-3	TRBJ1-2	TRBD1	-	TGTGCCATCACCAGAGGACAGGGACGGTATGGCTACACCTTC	CAITRGQGRYGYTF
TRBV6-4	TRBJ1-6	-	-	TGTGCCAGCAGTGACTCGGCAAACCATAATTCACCCCTCCACTTT	CASSDSANHNSPLHF
TRBV27	TRBJ1-3	-	-	TGTGCCACTCACCCGGGGGGGCCTGGAAACACCATATATTTT	CATHPGGPGNTIYF
TRBV4-1	TRBJ2-5	-	-	TGCGCCAGCAGCCAAGCCTTGGCCCAAGAGACCCAGTACTTC	CASSQALAQETQYF
TRBV5-4	TRBJ1-5	-	few	TGTGCCAGCAGCATCTGGGGCTCTCTCAATCAGCCCCAGCATTTT	CASSIWGSLNQPQHF
TRBV27	TRBJ1-2	TRBD1	-	TGTGCCAGCAGTTTTCGTCCCGGGACAGGGTTCCATGGCTACACCTTC	CASSFRPGTGFHGYTF
TRBV19	TRBJ2-2	-	once	TGTGCCAGTAGTAGTAGCGGAACGAACACCGGGGAGCTGTTTTTT	CASSSSGTNTGELFF
TRBV28	TRBJ1-1	TRBD1	-	TGTGCCAGCACCCCTCAGGGGGCGTGGACTGAAGCTTTCTTT	CASTPQGAWTEAFF
TRBV7-9	TRBJ2-5	-	-	TGTGCCAGCAGCTTAGGCCAGCAAGAGACCCAGTACTTC	CASSLGQQETQYF
TRBV7-9	TRBJ2-3	-	-	TGTGCCAGCACCACGTGGAGGGTCACAGATACGCAGTATTTT	CASTTWRVTDTQYF
TRBV4-1	TRBJ2-1	TRBD2	-	TGCGCCAGCAGCCGAGGACCTGGACTAGCGGGGGGGACCTACAATGAGCAGTTCTTC	CASSRGPGLAGGTYNEQFF
TRBV11-2	TRBJ2-5	-	-	TGTGCCAGCAGCTTCGGTCACCAAGAGACCCAGTACTTC	CASSFGHQETQYF
TRBV19	TRBJ2-2	TRBD1	-	TGTGCCAGTTCCGGGACAGCGAACACCGGGGAGCTGTTTTTT	CASSGTANTGELFF
TRBV11-1	TRBJ2-1	TRBD1	-	TGTGCCAGCAGCTTGCCCGGACAGGGTCAGTTCTTC	CASSLPGQGQFF
TRBV9	TRBJ2-2	TRBD2	-	TGTGCCAGCAGCGTAGGTTGGCGGACTAGCGGGAACACCGGGGAGCTGTTTTTT	CASSVGWRTSGNTGELFF
TRBV7-3	TRBJ2-3	-	-	TGTGCCAGCAGCTTAGGTGGCGGGGACCGAAATACGCAGTATTTT	CASSLGGGDRNTQYF
TRBV19	TRBJ2-1	TRBD2	-	TGTGCCAGTAGTCTCAGGGGGGCAAGGACTAGCGGGGACTCCTACAATGAGCAGTTCTTC	CASSLRGARTSGDSYNEQFF
TRBV5-5	TRBJ1-2	-	-	TGTGCCAGCAGCGCTCTGCGGGTGGACTATGGCTACACCTTC	CASSALRVDYGYTF
TRBV19	TRBJ2-2	-	-	TGTGCCAGTAGTAGTAGGGGGAACACCGGGGAGCTGTTTTTT	CASSSRGNTGELFF
TRBV28	TRBJ2-2	-	-	TGTGCCAGCAGTTTGGGACAAGACACCGGGGAGCTGTTTTTT	CASSLGQDTGELFF
TRBV4-1	TRBJ1-2	TRBD1	-	TGCGCCAGCAGTCAAACCGGGACAGGGCGCTCCTATGGCTACACCTTC	CASSQTGTGRSYGYTF
TRBV27	TRBJ2-2	-	-	TGTGCCAGCACCAACGTGGGAGGGGGAGGCACCGGGGAGCTGTTTTTT	CASTNVGGGGTGELFF
TRBV19	TRBJ1-1	-	-	TGTGCCAGTAGTGGGAGGGACACTGAAGCTTTCTTT	CASSGRDTEAFF
TRBV2	TRBJ1-3	-	-	TGTGCCAGCTCTAGGGGCCTCTCCTCTGGAAACACCATATATTTT	CASSRGLSSGNTIYF
TRBV11-2	TRBJ2-3	-	-	TGTGCCAGCAGCTTAGATGGTCTAGCTGGGAGCACAGATACGCAGTATTTT	CASSLDGLAGSTDTQYF
TRBV7-9	TRBJ1-1	TRBD1	few	TGTGCCAGCAGCTTGACACGGGACAGCAGTGTGAACACTGAAGCTTTCTTT	CASSLTRDSSVNTEAFF
TRBV30	TRBJ1-6	-	-	TGTGCCTGGAGTGCCGGGAGGTCTAGCTCCTATAATTCACCCCTCCACTTT	CAWSAGRSSSYNSPLHF
TRBV6-5	TRBJ2-2	TRBD2	-	TGTGCCAGCAGTTACTTTGCGGGGGGCCCCACCGGGGAGCTGTTTTTT	CASSYFAGGPTGELFF
TRBV7-2	TRBJ1-4	TRBD1	-	TGTGCCAGCAGCTTAGCCAGGGGGTCCTCTAATGAAAAACTGTTTTTT	CASSLARGSSNEKLFF
TRBV3-1/TRBV3-2	TRBJ2-1	-	-	TGTGCCAGCAGCCAAGGACAAGGTGAGCAGTTCTTC	CASSQGQGEQFF
TRBV6-6	TRBJ1-6	TRBD1	-	TGTGCCAGCAGTACCAGGGGGATTGGGAATTCACCCCTCCACTTT	CASSTRGIGNSPLHF